This TCR beta chain came from a study of CD8+ T cells in alopecia areata. On the study more broadly: Tofacitinib therapy took 6 to 18 months; 6 months off drug came after.

With respect to this clone: Its antigen remains unidentified.

Study-wide results and caveats: Tissue-resident alphabeta T cells belonging to normal skin likewise get sequenced within scalp specimens.

The CDR3 runs 15 residues. V was clipped by 7 bases and J by 0 bases, with 16 bases between them. The germline gives CDR1 MNHEY, CDR2 SVGAGI. RNA extraction was followed by reverse transcription into cDNA, which acted as the sequencing template. Some clones are missing from TCRdb's copy, which holds only in-frame ones; the method was immunoSEQ multiplex PCR. This table has 130,000 to 150,000 clones, about 89% appearing once. The chain combines TRBV6-5 with TRBJ2-7; D may be TRBD1 (6 bases). The sample consisted of CD8+ T cells sorted from blood, taken at week 0. This receptor was obtained from a human donor with alopecia areata. For the CDR3, the DNA is TGTGCCAGCACCTCCCGGACAGCTAGCTCCTACGAGCAGTACTTC. Protein sequence: CASTSRTASSYEQYF.